This T cell receptor (beta chain) was captured by sequencing in a study of technical replicates of blood from a few donors. The method was immunoSEQ multiplex PCR; TCRdb's version includes in-frame clones alone and lacks a portion of them. Of about 88,000 clones detected, less than 95% appear once; the ten largest clones hold over 0.2%. Germline values: CDR1 SGDLS, CDR2 YYNGEE. The length of the CDR3 is 19 residues. J gave up 4 bases and V 3 bases, and 14 bases lay outside the gene matches. The V call is TRBV9, the J call TRBJ2-1; 12 positions agree with TRBD2. The receptor was derived from a human donor in good health. Sequenced: T cells isolated from PBMCs. The CDR3, as DNA: TGTGCCAGCAGCGGGGTGAGGACTAGCGGGGTATCGGGGTACAATGAGCAGTTCTTC. This gives the protein CASSGVRTSGVSGYNEQFF.